A single sample gave rise to the 14 T cell receptor beta chains below, sequenced in a study of long-term antiretroviral therapy in people with HIV. immunoSEQ v3.0 was run at survey level. Data came from immunoSEQ multiplex PCR; TCRdb stores just in-frame clones and leaves some out. Altogether roughly 19,000 clones are present, over 80% being singletons, with the ten largest covering approximately 10%. This specimen consisted of unsorted PBMCs, obtained 1.2 years after starting antiretroviral therapy. The receptors come from a woman in her 40s with HIV.

The rearrangement links TRBV7-6 to TRBJ1-2, with unresolved D. Germline V lookup: CDR1 SGHVS, CDR2 FNYEAQ. The CDR3 is 16 amino acids. V lost 5 bases and J lost 3, with 19 bases in between. This chain's CDR3 is CASSPTVYGSDYGYTF. The DNA of the CDR3 is TGTGCCAGCAGCCCTACCGTCTACGGATCCGACTATGGCTACACCTTC.

For the CDR3, the DNA is TGTGCCAGCAGCTCGCGGGGGGCAGGGTACGAGGACAATGAGCAGTTCTTC. Encoded protein: CASSSRGAGYEDNEQFF. The rearrangement uses TRBV7-9 and TRBJ2-1, with 8 bases lining up with TRBD2. The CDR3 runs 17 residues. Germline assignment: CDR1 SEHNR and CDR2 FQNEAQ (reference sequence). Trimming at V came to 4 bases and at J to 5 bases, leaving 13 bases not matched to a gene.

The rearrangement joins TRBV7-2 to TRBJ2-2; the D gene is possibly TRBD1 (5 bases). This CDR3 region has 16 residues. The germline CDR1 and CDR2 sequences are SGHTA and FQGNSA. V dropped 6 bases and J dropped 0 bases, with 14 bases sitting between them. The CDR3 DNA reads as TGTGCCAGCAGTTTACAGGCTTCCACGAACACCGGGGAGCTGTTTTTT. The encoded protein is CASSLQASTNTGELFF. Looking up the rest from reference TRBV7-2 and TRBJ2-2 gives the full variable domain: GAGVSQSPSNKVTEKGKDVELRCDPISGHTALYWYRQSLGQGLEFLIYFQGNSAPDKSGLPSDRFSAERTGGSVSTLTIQRTQQEDSAVYLCASSLQASTNTGELFFGEGSRLTVL.

The genes are TRBV19 and TRBJ1-1, with D possibly being TRBD1 (5 bases). The germline V and J ends were trimmed by 5 bases and 3 bases, with 13 bases remaining between them. Germline V lookup: CDR1 LNHDA, CDR2 SQIVND (reference sequence). There are 14 residues in the CDR3. CDR3 in DNA: TGTGCCAGTAGTGGGTGGGCAGGGCACACTGAAGCTTTCTTT. The encoded protein is CASSGWAGHTEAFF.

This clone was seen just once. V gene TRBV5-4 combines with J gene TRBJ2-1; TRBD2 matches at 11 bases. The CDR3 is 15 residues long. V was pared by 2 bases and J by 8 bases, with 6 bases of the junction left unmatched. The germline CDR1 and CDR2 sequences are SGHNT and YYREEE (reference sequence). CDR3 amino acids: CASSFTSGRPDEQFF. The CDR3 DNA follows: TGTGCCAGCAGCTTCACTAGCGGGAGACCCGATGAGCAGTTCTTC.

The genes are TRBV28 and TRBJ1-2; the match to TRBD1 covers 11 bases. Per the germline V gene, CDR1 is MDHEN and CDR2 is SYDVKM. The V segment lost 4 bases and the J segment 6 bases; nucleotides outside the gene matches: 1. The CDR3 is made up of 13 amino acids. CDR3 region: CASSSGQGDGYTF. The CDR3 coding sequence is TGTGCCAGCAGTTCGGGACAGGGGGATGGCTACACCTTC.

The chain joins TRBV9 to TRBJ1-4, with 10 bases that match TRBD1. With 3 bases clipped from V and 5 bases from J, the junction kept 7 bases outside the gene matches. The CDR3 runs 16 residues. Germline assignment: CDR1 SGDLS and CDR2 YYNGEE. The CDR3: CASSAGWGQGNEKLFF. The CDR3 nucleotides are TGTGCCAGCAGCGCAGGATGGGGACAGGGGAATGAAAAACTGTTTTTT.

The rearrangement joins TRBV5-8 to TRBJ1-4; possible D gene TRBD1, 6 bases. Germline values: CDR1 SGHTS, CDR2 YDEGEE. This CDR3 contains 14 residues. V lost 0 bases and J 8 bases, leaving 11 bases between the germline ends. CDR3 DNA: TGTGCCAGCAGCTTGGCCGGGGGGGCGGAAAAACTGTTTTTT. The encoded protein is CASSLAGGAEKLFF.

This clone was picked up a small number of times. The rearrangement uses TRBV15 and TRBJ2-2; tentative D call: TRBD1 (6 bases). V was cut by 3 bases and J by 3 bases, with 8 bases left in between. Germline-derived CDR1 and CDR2 are LNHNV and YYDKDF (reference sequence). CDR3 length: 14 amino acids. The CDR3 nucleotides read TGTGCCACCAGCAGCTACAGGGACACCGGGGAGCTGTTTTTT. Protein: CATSSYRDTGELFF.

The V and J genes are TRBV30 and TRBJ2-2, with D unresolved. V was cut by 2 bases and J by 7 bases, with 8 bases left in between. This CDR3 spans 12 amino acids. Germline V gives CDR1 GTSNPN, CDR2 SVGIG (reference sequence). The CDR3 region is CAWSPPDGELFF. CDR3 DNA sequence: TGTGCCTGGAGTCCACCCGACGGGGAGCTGTTTTTT.

This clone was seen a few times. One end of the junction fails to match germline, which may point to a read error. The chain combines TRBV5-1 with TRBJ2-7; D may correspond to TRBD1 or TRBD2 (5 bases each). Germline values: CDR1 SGHRS, CDR2 YFSETQ. This CDR3 contains 14 residues. CDR3 in amino acids: CASSLGPSSYEQYF. In DNA form, the CDR3 reads TGCGCCAGCAGTTTGGGACCTAGCTCCTACGAGCAGTACTTC.

The J gene is TRBJ2-1, the V gene TRBV7-9; weak D call: TRBD1 (5 bases). The CDR3 totals 16 residues. In germline, CDR1 is SEHNR, CDR2 FQNEAQ (reference sequence). Trimming took 2 bases from V and 6 from J, leaving 17 bases between them. The CDR3 coding sequence is TGTGCCAGCAGCTTATTCGACAGCAAAGGCGGCAATGAGCAGTTCTTC. This codes for CASSLFDSKGGNEQFF.

The sample holds a few counts of this clone. The chain is built from TRBV6-5 and TRBJ1-3; D is unresolved. This CDR3 has 14 amino acids. Per the germline V gene, CDR1 is MNHEY and CDR2 is SVGAGI. V lost 4 bases, J lost 2 bases, and 9 bases lay in between. The DNA for the CDR3 is TGTGCCAGCAGTTTCAGCGGTCCTGGAAACACCATATATTTT. Translation gives CASSFSGPGNTIYF.

This clone has just a few counts. This chain uses TRBV9 with TRBJ1-2; 11 nucleotides align to TRBD1. V shed 4 bases, J shed 0 bases, and the junction held 11 bases outside the gene matches. The CDR3 has 18 amino acids. CDR1 is SGDLS, CDR2 YYNGEE, per germline. The CDR3 loop reads CASSFTPGQGGSNYGYTF. CDR3 sequence (DNA): TGTGCCAGCAGCTTTACTCCGGGACAGGGGGGGTCTAACTATGGCTACACCTTC.